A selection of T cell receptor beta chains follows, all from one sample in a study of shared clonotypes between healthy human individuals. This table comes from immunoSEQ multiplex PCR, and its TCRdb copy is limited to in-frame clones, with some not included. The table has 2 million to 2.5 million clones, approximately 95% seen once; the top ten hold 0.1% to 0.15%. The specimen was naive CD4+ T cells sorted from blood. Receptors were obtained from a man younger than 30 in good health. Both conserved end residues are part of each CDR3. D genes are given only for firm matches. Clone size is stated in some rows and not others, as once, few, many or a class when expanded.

TGTGCCAGTAGTATAAGGGGCGTCAGCTCCTACGAGCAGTACTTC | CASSIRGVSSYEQYF | TRBJ2-7 | . | TRBV19 | .
TGTGCCAGTAGCTCGACAGGGAATACCTACGAGCAGTACTTC | CASSSTGNTYEQYF | TRBJ2-7 | TRBD1 | TRBV19 | .
TGTGCCAGCAGCTCGGGACAGTACTACGAGCAGTACTTC | CASSSGQYYEQYF | TRBJ2-7 | TRBD1 | TRBV11-2 | .
TGTGCCAGCAGTTTACGGGAGGCAGGTACAGGGTACGAGCAGTACTTC | CASSLREAGTGYEQYF | TRBJ2-7 | . | TRBV28 | .
TGTGCCAGCAGCCCTCCGGACAGGCTCTATGGCTACACCTTC | CASSPPDRLYGYTF | TRBJ1-2 | TRBD1 | TRBV28 | .
TGTGCCAGCCCTGGACAGGGTTACAATGAGCAGTTCTTC | CASPGQGYNEQFF | TRBJ2-1 | TRBD1 | TRBV6-1 | .
TGTGCCATCAGTTCGGGGACAGGGAAGACCACCGGGGAGCTGTTTTTT | CAISSGTGKTTGELFF | TRBJ2-2 | TRBD1 | TRBV10-3 | once
TGCAGCGTCGGGGGCAGGGTGAACACTGAAGCTTTCTTT | CSVGGRVNTEAFF | TRBJ1-1 | . | TRBV29-1 | .
TGCGCCAGCAGCTTGGGACAGGGCCTCTTTAATGAAAAACTGTTTTTT | CASSLGQGLFNEKLFF | TRBJ1-4 | TRBD1 | TRBV5-1 | .
TGTGCCAGTAGTACCCCCGGGGGTCCCGGCGGATACGAGCAGTACTTC | CASSTPGGPGGYEQYF | TRBJ2-7 | . | TRBV19 | .
TGTGCCAGCTCATCCAACAGGGGTGGGACTGAAGCTTTCTTT | CASSSNRGGTEAFF | TRBJ1-1 | TRBD1 | TRBV18 | .
TGTGCCAGCAGTGAGACAGGGGTTAGAAACGGCGGGGAGCTGTTTTTT | CASSETGVRNGGELFF | TRBJ2-2 | TRBD1 | TRBV2 | .
TGTGCCAGCAGCGGACAGGAGGCCAAAAACATTCAGTACTTC | CASSGQEAKNIQYF | TRBJ2-4 | TRBD1 | TRBV6-1 | .
TGTGCCAGCAGTGAAGGGGAGGTTAGCAATCAGCCCCAGCATTTT | CASSEGEVSNQPQHF | TRBJ1-5 | . | TRBV6-1 | once
TGTGCCAGCAGAGGGGACATCTTGAGCAATCAGCCCCAGCATTTT | CASRGDILSNQPQHF | TRBJ1-5 | . | TRBV2 | .
TGTGCCAGCAGCTCGGGACTAGAAAGCTACGAGCAGTACTTC | CASSSGLESYEQYF | TRBJ2-7 | TRBD2 | TRBV7-2 | .
TGCGCCAGCAGGGCTGACTCTCAGCCCCAGCATTTT | CASRADSQPQHF | TRBJ1-5 | . | TRBV10-1 | .
TGTGCCAGCAGTTCACCCTACAATGAGCAGTTCTTC | CASSSPYNEQFF | TRBJ2-1 | . | TRBV27 | .
TGTGCCAGTCAGGGGTCCTATGGCTACACCTTC | CASQGSYGYTF | TRBJ1-2 | . | TRBV28 | .
TGTGCCAGCAGTGTTAGAGGCCTCTCAACAGGCGGCACTGAAGCTTTCTTT | CASSVRGLSTGGTEAFF | TRBJ1-1 | . | TRBV25-1 | once
TGTGCCACCAGCAGACCCCCCCTCCTAAACACCGGGGAGCTGTTTTTT | CATSRPPLLNTGELFF | TRBJ2-2 | . | TRBV15 | .
TGTGCCAGCAGCTTGCGGGACAACATGATTGAAGCTTTCTTT | CASSLRDNMIEAFF | TRBJ1-1 | . | TRBV7-9 | once
TGTGCCAGCATAGGCTTCACTGAAGCTTTCTTT | CASIGFTEAFF | TRBJ1-1 | . | TRBV27 | .
TGTGCCAGCAGTGGTACCGGGACAAAGTACAATGAGCAGTTCTTC | CASSGTGTKYNEQFF | TRBJ2-1 | . | TRBV6-5 | once
TGTGCCAGCAGCTTGGACAGGGGCAGGAATTCACCCCTCCACTTT | CASSLDRGRNSPLHF | TRBJ1-6 | TRBD1 | TRBV5-6 | .
TGCAGCGTTGCGAAAGGAGAGACCCAGTACTTC | CSVAKGETQYF | TRBJ2-5 | . | TRBV29-1 | .
TGTGCCAGCAGTCGCGGACTAGCGGGGAACAATGAGCAGTTCTTC | CASSRGLAGNNEQFF | TRBJ2-1 | TRBD2 | TRBV6-5 | .
TGTGCCAGCAGCCAAGAGGTCAAATCCCCCCTCCACTTT | CASSQEVKSPLHF | TRBJ1-6 | . | TRBV14 | .
TGTGCCAGCAGCTTACCGGGACAGGCCTCGAACACCGGGGAGCTGTTTTTT | CASSLPGQASNTGELFF | TRBJ2-2 | TRBD1 | TRBV7-3 | .
TGTGCCAGCAGTTACTTACAGGGGTCGGGGACTGAAGCTTTCTTT | CASSYLQGSGTEAFF | TRBJ1-1 | TRBD1 | TRBV6-5 | .
TGTGCCAGCAGCTTAGCAGCCGGCCCCGTGGCCGAGCAGTACTTC | CASSLAAGPVAEQYF | TRBJ2-7 | . | TRBV7-9 | .
TGTGCCAGCACCGCAGGGGGGGGTGGCCTCTACGAGCAGTACTTC | CASTAGGGGLYEQYF | TRBJ2-7 | . | TRBV28 | .